The table lists the clone carrying this TCR beta chain with many counts. Together with a sample-barcoded 5' primer, a J-beta primer mix was included in a second PCR lasting roughly 6 to 12 cycles. Every single cDNA molecule received a tag from a template-switch adaptor with 12 random nucleotides. TCRdb passed the 5' RACE reads through MiXCR, listing each CDR3 protein once. Altogether 550,000 to 800,000 distinct CDR3 sequences are present, about 34% being singletons, with the ten largest covering approximately 15%. The data belong to a study of blood T cells in healthy people across ages. CDR3 size: 12 residues. Trimming cost V 5 bases and J 6 bases, with 9 bases left between them. Germline CDR1 reads MNHNS; CDR2 reads SASEGT. Every donor gave approximately 10 milliliters of peripheral blood.

The chain combines TRBV6-1 with TRBJ2-3; no reliable D call. The sequencing sample was made of blood. This clonotype was sampled from a woman older than 75 in good health. The CDR3 sequence is CASSQISDTQYF. CDR3 DNA sequence: TGTGCCAGCAGTCAAATTTCGGATACGCAGTATTTT.